The 6 T cell receptor beta chains presented below share a single source sample, sequenced in a study of radiotherapy plus CTLA-4 blockade in lung cancer. The method was immunoSEQ multiplex PCR; TCRdb's version includes in-frame clones alone and lacks a portion of them. This table holds approximately 53,000 clones, approximately 81% found once. The sequencing used peripheral blood, collected from a patient treated with radiotherapy plus ipilimumab. All receptors come from a human donor with non-small cell lung cancer whose response to radiotherapy plus ipilimumab could not be evaluated.

The rearrangement joins TRBV6-6 to TRBJ2-2; D gene uncertain. In germline, CDR1 is MNHNY, CDR2 SVGAGI (reference sequence). V was pared by 0 bases and J by 7 bases, with 6 bases between. The CDR3 covers 13 residues. The CDR3 loop is CASSYSAYGELFF. The CDR3, as DNA: TGTGCCAGCAGTTACTCAGCGTACGGGGAGCTGTTTTTT.

The chain joins TRBV4-1 to TRBJ2-1, with D unclear. The CDR3 length is 12 residues. Germline lookup yields CDR1 MGHRA and CDR2 YSYEKL. Trimming took off 8 bases at V and 7 bases at J, with 12 bases between the two ends. CDR3 sequence: CASQTPGNEQFF. CDR3 in DNA: TGCGCCAGCCAAACCCCAGGAAATGAGCAGTTCTTC.

As DNA, the CDR3 is TGTGCCAGCAGCCCAAGGGGCCTTGAGGGGACAGGGGGGGTGATAGTCTATGGCTACACCTTC. It translates to CASSPRGLEGTGGVIVYGYTF. The chain employs TRBV4-2 and TRBJ1-2; 11 positions agree with TRBD1. V was clipped by 4 bases and J by 4 bases; unmatched bases: 23. Germline V CDR1 and CDR2: LGHNA, YNFKEQ. The CDR3 consists of 21 residues.

The chain employs TRBV6-5 and TRBJ1-3, with a possible D match to TRBD1 (5 bases). The V and J ends lost 5 bases and 5 bases respectively, with 13 bases between them. This CDR3 region has 14 residues. Germline CDR1 MNHEY, CDR2 SVGAGI. The CDR3 reads CASSKHQGRNTIYF. The CDR3 nucleotides are TGTGCCAGCAGTAAACACCAGGGCAGAAACACCATATATTTT.

This chain connects TRBV7-9 to TRBJ2-6; D perhaps matches TRBD1 (6 bases). V was shortened by 4 bases and J by 0 bases, with 13 bases between the two germline ends. Looked up from germline, CDR1 is SEHNR and CDR2 is FQNEAQ (reference sequence). This CDR3 is built from 17 residues. In nucleotides, the CDR3 is TGTGCCAGCAGCTCAAAAACAGGGAGCTCTGGGGCCAACGTCCTGACTTTC. Its protein is CASSSKTGSSGANVLTF.

The gene calls are TRBV19 and TRBJ1-2; D is unresolved. CDR3 size: 14 residues. In germline, CDR1 is LNHDA, CDR2 SQIVND (reference sequence). The V end was cut by 5 bases, the J end by 4 bases, with 14 bases between. The CDR3 bases are TGTGCCAGTAGTCCCATGGCGGCCCGCTATGGCTACACCTTC. Translating gives CASSPMAARYGYTF.